The sequence of this TCR beta chain was determined in a study of blood T cells in healthy people across ages (dated by TCRdb to 2014 to 2015). About the study as a whole: In model experiments, template switching captured roughly one uniquely barcoded TCR beta cDNA molecule for every two T cells. To track age-related changes in TCR beta repertoire diversity, the study relied on deep sequencing normalized with unique cDNA molecular identifiers. For two donors (one aged 18 to 30 and one aged 80 or older), the study analyzed two additional independent replicas of 1 million unique cDNA reads from the same blood draw. To avoid experimental bias, donors of different ages were distributed randomly across sequencing lanes. Four age groups were formed from the donors: young (average approximately 15 years), middle-aged (approximately 40), aged (roughly 59) and long-lived (roughly 81). Points the paper makes about the study in general: The long-lived group showed more naive CD4+ T cells, fewer expanded clones and increased TCR diversity than the aged group, suggesting age selection. Because the CMV infection status of the donors was unknown, age-related changes in expanded clonotypes may potentially have been confounded. Bulk unsorted PBMC profiling prevented conclusive comparison of naive and antigen-experienced compartments. As age increased, observed TCR beta diversity per million T cells dropped in a roughly linear way, and a significant reduction was already evident by age 40. A strong correlation was found between observed TCR beta diversity and the percentage of naive T cells measured by flow cytometry. Estimates of total diversity based on one million sequenced T cells were considered lower bounds and underestimates.

The germline ends are 6 bases apart after V is trimmed by 0 bases and J by 8 bases. The cysteine opens and the phenylalanine closes a CDR3 of 12 amino acids. Of the read, only the CDR3 DNA is kept; its 36 bases are in frame from base 1. Taken from the germline V gene (reference sequence), the CDR1 and CDR2 loops are LNHNV and YYDKDF. The donors were 40 or so Caucasian individuals from Russia, aged about 6 to 100 years, who were systemically healthy. Approximately 9.3 milliliters of peripheral blood were collected from each donor into EDTA-treated Vacutainer tubes. Ficoll-Paque density-gradient centrifugation was used to isolate PBMCs, with at least 6 million per sample. Total RNA was extracted from PBMCs with Trizol reagent, with at least 5.5 micrograms obtained per sample. For every donor, flow cytometry on a PBMC aliquot measured the percentage of naive CD45RAhigh/CD27high T cells. Library creation used 5' RACE. For sequencing, an Illumina HiSeq 2500 was employed. A second PCR of roughly 6 to 11 cycles was run with a J-beta primer mix and a sample-barcoded 5' primer. A unique molecular identifier was introduced onto each TCR beta cDNA molecule by a template-switch 5' adaptor carrying 12 random nucleotides. Each sample yielded at least 2.5 million CDR3-containing paired-end reads. All of the RNA was converted into first-strand cDNA using the Mint cDNA synthesis kit, with a TRBC-specific oligonucleotide serving as the primer. Following uracil-DNA glycosylase treatment, all cDNA underwent a first 18-cycle PCR with the universal primers M1SS and BC2_uni_R. Per the original workflow: For normalization, 1 million high-quality reads, each with a distinct molecular identifier, were randomly selected from each sample. Instead of being binned into consensus sequences, reads with shared molecular identifiers were discarded. MiTCR, set to a Q25 quality threshold and the strictest error-elimination algorithm, was used for CDR3 identification, clonotype clustering and error correction. A nonparametric unseen species model with Euler transformation was used to estimate a lower bound on total TCR beta diversity. TCRdb cleaned the public reads at Q25 with fastp, built clones with MiXCR and kept in-frame beta chains. Entries are consolidated by CDR3 protein sequence, retaining the most common genes and DNA. The V and J calls and clone size come from TCRdb's table, not from the authors' own analysis. The sample has hundreds of thousands of distinct CDR3 sequences on record, roughly 20% of them singletons. Together, the top ten hold approximately 3.7% of the sample.

A word on this clonotype: There is no known antigen for this receptor. Per-base quality was not reported, and no clone a single base away is much larger than it.

The receptor was derived from a man aged 70 or older in good health. Material: blood. The chain uses TRBV15 and TRBJ2-3, with the D gene too uncertain to name. The DNA reads TGTGCCACCAGCAGAGATTTCGTTACGCAGTATTTT. This encodes CATSRDFVTQYF. Beyond the CDR3, the reference TRBV15 and TRBJ2-3 genes provide the residues; the full variable domain reads: DAMVIQNPRYQVTQFGKPVTLSCSQTLNHNVMYWYQQKSSQAPKLLFHYYDKDFNNEADTPDNFQSRRPNTSFCFLDIRSPGLGDTAMYLCATSRDFVTQYFGPGTRLTVL.